Listed below are T cell receptor beta chains from one sample, sequenced in a study of CD8+ T cells in alopecia areata. The table came from immunoSEQ multiplex PCR; TCRdb's copy has only in-frame clones and leaves some out. The top ten clones hold about 20% of a sample with about 60,000 clones, 35% to 55% of them seen once. The sample in question was CD8+ T cells sorted from blood, obtained at approximately week 36, from a patient treated with tofacitinib. All receptors come from a human donor with alopecia areata. Both conserved end residues are part of each CDR3. Each record gives: D gene, J gene, V gene, clone size, CDR3 DNA, CDR3 protein. D genes are given only for firm matches. Clone size is shown for a subset of rows, as once, few, many or a class of expanded clone.

-,TRBJ2-5,TRBV11-2,-,TGTGCCAGCAGCATTAGCGGAGTAGCGGAGGAAGAGACCCAGTACTTC,CASSISGVAEEETQYF
-,TRBJ2-4,TRBV27,-,TGTGCCAGCAGTTTAACGGGTGCAGCCGGAAACATTCAGTACTTC,CASSLTGAAGNIQYF
-,TRBJ2-7,TRBV9,-,TGTGCCAGCAGCCCGAGAGGGGCCTCCTACGAGCAGTACTTC,CASSPRGASYEQYF
-,TRBJ2-7,TRBV7-3,-,TGTGCCAGCAGCTTCTACCACGGATCCTTCTACGAGCAGTACTTC,CASSFYHGSFYEQYF
-,TRBJ2-1,TRBV6-5,-,TGTGCCAGCAGTTACTCCCCCCGACCCAAGGGAAATGAGCAGTTCTTC,CASSYSPRPKGNEQFF
-,TRBJ2-1,TRBV7-3,few,TGTGCCAGCAGCCCCCTAGGGCCTGAGCAGTTCTTC,CASSPLGPEQFF
-,TRBJ1-5,TRBV7-2,-,TGTGCCAGCAGCGAGGGAGACCTTAGCAATCAGCCCCAGCATTTT,CASSEGDLSNQPQHF
TRBD2,TRBJ2-7,TRBV7-3,-,TGTGCCAGCAGCTTCGTTGGGACTAGCTCTATCTACGAGCAGTACTTC,CASSFVGTSSIYEQYF
-,TRBJ2-5,TRBV15,-,TGTGCCACCAGCTTAAGGGGTCAGGAGACCCAGTACTTC,CATSLRGQETQYF
-,TRBJ2-7,TRBV7-9,-,TGTGCCAGCAGCCCCGGTAGTAGGTACGAGCAGTACTTC,CASSPGSRYEQYF